These 2 T cell receptor beta chains came from one sample sequenced in a study of cytomegalovirus exposure and HLA in healthy donors. The PCR made use of 60 Vbeta and 13 Jbeta primers. Data came from immunoSEQ multiplex PCR; TCRdb stores just in-frame clones and leaves some out. The data contain approximately 150,000 clones, around 85% of them singletons. The specimen was PBMCs. The receptors were sampled from a male donor in good health and CMV-seronegative.

The J gene is TRBJ1-5, the V gene TRBV7-2; D perhaps matches TRBD1 (6 bases). V lost 5 bases and J 2 bases, leaving 19 bases between the germline ends. The CDR3 totals 17 residues. CDR1 and CDR2 from the germline V gene are SGHTA and FQGNSA. Written as DNA, the CDR3 is TGTGCCAGCAGCCACAACCTGGTAAAGGGGGGCAATCAGCCCCAGCATTTT. Translating it yields CASSHNLVKGGNQPQHF.

J is TRBJ1-1 and V is TRBV4-3, with a tentative D call TRBD1 (5 bases). CDR1 is LGHNA, CDR2 YSLEER, per germline. V lost 4 bases to trimming and J lost 2 bases, with 11 bases between them. The CDR3 runs 14 residues. CDR3 sequence (DNA): TGCGCCAGCAGCCCCAGGGTTTTTAACACTGAAGCTTTCTTT. Protein sequence: CASSPRVFNTEAFF.